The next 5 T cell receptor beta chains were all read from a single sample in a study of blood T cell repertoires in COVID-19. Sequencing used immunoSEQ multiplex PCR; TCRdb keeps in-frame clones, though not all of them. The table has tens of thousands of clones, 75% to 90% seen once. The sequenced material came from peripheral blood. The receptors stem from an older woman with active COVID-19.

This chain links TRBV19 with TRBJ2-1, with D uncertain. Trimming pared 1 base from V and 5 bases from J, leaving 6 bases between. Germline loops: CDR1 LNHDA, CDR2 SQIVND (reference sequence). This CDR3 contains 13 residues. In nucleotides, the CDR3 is TGTGCCAGTAGTATAGCAGGCGACAATGAGCAGTTCTTC. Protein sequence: CASSIAGDNEQFF.

CDR3 nucleotides: TGTGCCAGCAGTGACGGGAGTCAGCCCCAGCATTTT. Translating gives CASSDGSQPQHF. The chain has TRBV6-4 and TRBJ1-5; D call uncertain. V was shortened by 2 bases and J by 6 bases, with 5 bases between the two germline ends. CDR1 and CDR2 from the germline V gene are MRHNA and SNTAGT. The CDR3 consists of 12 residues.

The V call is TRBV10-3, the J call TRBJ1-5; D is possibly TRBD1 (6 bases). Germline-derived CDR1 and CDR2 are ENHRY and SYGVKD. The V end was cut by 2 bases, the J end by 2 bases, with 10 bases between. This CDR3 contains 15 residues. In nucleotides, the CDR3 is TGTGCCATCAGTGAGCAGGGGACGGGCAATCAGCCCCAGCATTTT. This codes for CAISEQGTGNQPQHF.

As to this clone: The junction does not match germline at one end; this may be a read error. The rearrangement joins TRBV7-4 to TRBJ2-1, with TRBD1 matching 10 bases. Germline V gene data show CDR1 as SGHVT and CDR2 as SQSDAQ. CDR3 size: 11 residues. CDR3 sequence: CRDRGFREQFF. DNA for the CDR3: TGCCGGGACAGGGGTTTTCGGGAGCAGTTCTTC.

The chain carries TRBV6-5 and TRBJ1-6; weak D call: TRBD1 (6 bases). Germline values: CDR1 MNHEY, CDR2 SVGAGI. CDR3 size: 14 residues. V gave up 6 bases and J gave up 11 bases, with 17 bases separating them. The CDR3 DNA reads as TGTGCCAGCAGCCTCGGTCAGGGGAGTCCACCCCTCCACTTT. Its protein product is CASSLGQGSPPLHF.